The clone carrying this T cell receptor beta chain has more than one count but fewer than ten. Its antigen is not known. Semi-nested PCR with Nested Universal Primer A followed constant-region reverse priming of full-length variable regions. TCRdb reprocessed the 5' RACE reads via MiXCR and lists one record per CDR3 protein. The sample comprises approximately 60,000 distinct CDR3 sequences, 26% of which are singletons, and around 2.1% rests with the top ten. Whole-study results and caveats: Tumor memory CD4+ T cell TCR gene usage clustered with blood and lymph node memory CD4+ cells and lymph node naive CD4+ cells. Whole repertoires were not studied in the larger cohort, only one V-J beta rearrangement.

CDR1 and CDR2 from the germline V gene are SGHKS and YYEKEE (reference sequence). Trimming cost V 4 bases and J 9 bases, with 8 bases left between them. The CDR3 consists of 11 residues. Tregs were sorted as CD4+CD25+CD127-/low cells. The sequence derives from a female donor with breast cancer. The chain employs TRBV5-5 and TRBJ2-1; no reliable D call. Material for sequencing was tumor-infiltrating Tregs sorted from the breast tumor. The CDR3 region is CASSLLVEQFF. DNA of the CDR3: TGTGCCAGCAGCCTTCTTGTTGAGCAGTTCTTC.